A selection of T cell receptor beta chains follows, all from one sample in a study of blood T cell repertoires in COVID-19. TCRdb's table, derived via immunoSEQ multiplex PCR, lists solely in-frame clones and lacks some. This sample has approximately 290,000 clones, with roughly 90% found just once. Source material: peripheral blood. These receptors were collected from a woman aged 55-69 years with acute or convalescent COVID-19. CDR3s include the opening cysteine and the closing phenylalanine or tryptophan. Fields, in order: V gene, CDR3 protein.

v_gene: TRBV24-1
CDR3aa: CATSDPSGFTDTQYF

v_gene: TRBV6-2/TRBV6-3
CDR3aa: CASSPRTRPYNEQFF

v_gene: TRBV7-3
CDR3aa: CASSGLGLAYYTDTQYF

v_gene: TRBV7-9
CDR3aa: CASSPRPKGQNTGELFF

v_gene: TRBV27
CDR3aa: CASSTQTGLYGYTF

v_gene: TRBV29-1
CDR3aa: CSVANRANQPQHF

v_gene: TRBV21-1
CDR3aa: CASRRRDGTLHF

v_gene: TRBV2
CDR3aa: CASSERRGMNTEAFF

v_gene: TRBV7-3
CDR3aa: CASSPLAGQPYNEQFF

v_gene: TRBV18
CDR3aa: CASSPSADYEQFF

v_gene: TRBV7-2
CDR3aa: CASRRWDRDTGELFF

v_gene: TRBV19
CDR3aa: CASSPAGGSYNEQFF

v_gene: TRBV5-4
CDR3aa: CASARGGDNTGELFF

v_gene: TRBV3-1/TRBV3-2
CDR3aa: CASSLGTANSPLHF

v_gene: TRBV28
CDR3aa: CASSTKEASYGYTF

v_gene: TRBV4-2
CDR3aa: CASSRDTRIYGYTF

v_gene: TRBV9
CDR3aa: CASSVDSGGTYEQYF

v_gene: TRBV27
CDR3aa: CATWRLRDSYEQYF

v_gene: TRBV7-2
CDR3aa: CASSLLAGYNEQFF

v_gene: TRBV24-1
CDR3aa: CATSDPGTGNEKLFF

v_gene: TRBV5-6
CDR3aa: CASSFQQGAEGYTF

v_gene: TRBV7-2
CDR3aa: CASSWGEETQYF

v_gene: TRBV5-1
CDR3aa: CASSQGTSGGRETQYF

v_gene: TRBV3-1/TRBV3-2
CDR3aa: CASSPTGGPDTQYF

v_gene: TRBV5-5
CDR3aa: CASSLGGTGNYGYTF

v_gene: TRBV28
CDR3aa: CASSFSFVGYTF

v_gene: TRBV4-1
CDR3aa: CASSQVVTGRAQYF

v_gene: TRBV7-8
CDR3aa: CASRTTGTGGYEQYF

v_gene: TRBV21-1
CDR3aa: CASSRSPYRDRRNENEKLFF

v_gene: TRBV5-4
CDR3aa: CASSLVSDRFSYEQYF

v_gene: TRBV30
CDR3aa: CAWSVPRQGLLNTEAFF

v_gene: TRBV7-6
CDR3aa: CASSADRGHNYGYTF

v_gene: TRBV30
CDR3aa: CAWRLPGQNEKLFF

v_gene: TRBV7-8
CDR3aa: CASSLEAPGTGLWSYTF

v_gene: TRBV10-3
CDR3aa: CAIKAPRASVGNTGELFF

v_gene: TRBV5-1
CDR3aa: CASSTSTGRYGYTF

v_gene: TRBV28
CDR3aa: CASRPGTDRSWDTEAFF

v_gene: TRBV6-2/TRBV6-3
CDR3aa: CASSTTAGGTDTQYF

v_gene: TRBV7-9
CDR3aa: CASSPRQGRGKLFF

v_gene: TRBV4-2
CDR3aa: CASSQVDGGEGYTF

v_gene: TRBV7-9
CDR3aa: CASSWPGQGRNEQFF

v_gene: TRBV5-6
CDR3aa: CASSLPTGVNTEAFF

v_gene: TRBV5-1
CDR3aa: CASRSGTGGGYGYTF

v_gene: TRBV2
CDR3aa: CASTDPGQRNEQFF

v_gene: TRBV4-3
CDR3aa: CASSQGMGAPGYTF

v_gene: TRBV28
CDR3aa: CASSANRGSGNTIYF

v_gene: TRBV6-5
CDR3aa: CASLLRPYSNQPQHF

v_gene: TRBV24-1
CDR3aa: CATSAVGTGGIQYF

v_gene: TRBV6-4
CDR3aa: CASSSTGISTDTQYF

v_gene: TRBV5-1
CDR3aa: CASSLAPPGVNTEAFF

v_gene: TRBV5-4
CDR3aa: CASSSRHSGDTGELFF

v_gene: TRBV5-1
CDR3aa: CASKGSSPGSYEQFF